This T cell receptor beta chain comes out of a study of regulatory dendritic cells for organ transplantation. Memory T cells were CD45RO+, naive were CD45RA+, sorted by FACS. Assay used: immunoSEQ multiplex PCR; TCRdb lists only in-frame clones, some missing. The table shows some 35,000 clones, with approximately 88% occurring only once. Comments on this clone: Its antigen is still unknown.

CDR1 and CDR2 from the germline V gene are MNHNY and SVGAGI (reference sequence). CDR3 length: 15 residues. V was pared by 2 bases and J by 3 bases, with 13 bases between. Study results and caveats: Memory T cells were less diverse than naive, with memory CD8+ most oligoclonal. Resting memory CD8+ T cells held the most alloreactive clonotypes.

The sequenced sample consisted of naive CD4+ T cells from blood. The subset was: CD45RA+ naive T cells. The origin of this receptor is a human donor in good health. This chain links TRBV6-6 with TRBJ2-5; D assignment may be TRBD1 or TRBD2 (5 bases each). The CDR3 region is CASSYGGRWEETQYF. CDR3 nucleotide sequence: TGTGCCAGCAGTTACGGGGGACGCTGGGAAGAGACCCAGTACTTC.